This entry describes one T cell receptor (beta chain). Its antigen remains unidentified. Profiling relied on immunoSEQ multiplex PCR, and the TCRdb table lists in-frame clones only, not all of them. This sample has 10,000 to 13,000 clones; about 75% occur once, and the top ten carry 34%. The data were obtained in a study of PD-1 blockade in classical Hodgkin lymphoma. Study observations and caveats: When set against healthy donors, newly diagnosed patients were reported to show lower baseline TCR diversity. Differences between repertoires have undefined causes, possibly disease activity or prior therapy.

With no exception, relapse followed autologous stem cell transplantation in all patients, and brentuximab vedotin exposure varied. The CDR3 covers 17 residues. Germline V CDR1 and CDR2: SGHNT, YYREEE (reference sequence). The V and J ends lost 3 bases and 8 bases, in that order; junction bases with no gene match: 16. The sequenced sample was peripheral blood mononuclear cells (PBMCs), obtained at baseline. The sequence came from a human donor with classical Hodgkin lymphoma. The chain joins TRBV5-4 to TRBJ1-2; 10 bases agree with TRBD1. As DNA, the CDR3 is TGTGCCAGCAGCTCAGCCCAAGACAGGGGGCGCGGGGGAGGCTACACCTTC. It codes for CASSSAQDRGRGGGYTF.